This TCR beta chain was recovered during a study of blood T cell repertoires in COVID-19. The wider study: Samples taken during acute and convalescent COVID-19 were collected in the United States, Italy and Spain. Sources were T cells, B-cell-depleted T cells, or PBMCs; the material itself was cDNA or gDNA.

Assay used: immunoSEQ multiplex PCR; TCRdb lists only in-frame clones, some missing. The data contain about 200,000 clones, approximately 80% of them singletons. This clone is a singleton in its sample. This sequence originates from a man between 50 and 59 years old who had recovered from COVID-19. The source material was peripheral blood.

CDR3 in DNA: TGTGCCTGGAGTGGCGGACAGACTCCTCAGCCCCAGCATTTT. Protein sequence: CAWSGGQTPQPQHF. This chain uses TRBV30 with TRBJ1-5, with TRBD1 as a possible D gene (6 bases). The CDR3 extends over 14 amino acids. Germline lookup yields CDR1 GTSNPN and CDR2 SVGIG (reference sequence). Trimming removed 1 base from V and 6 bases from J, with 13 bases in between.